The present TCR beta chain was sequenced within a study of regulatory T cells in long-lasting Graves disease. This CDR3 region has 15 residues. Trimming took 5 bases from V and 6 from J, leaving 19 bases between them. The germline gives CDR1 MNHEY, CDR2 SVGEGT. Time point specified: newly diagnosed GD, antithyroid drugs for less than 3 months. Scientists built the TCR library using RNA that was extracted from PBMCs. Many counts were recorded for this clonotype. Arm-PCR of CDR3 regions and iRepertoire HTBI primers were the basis on which TCR beta libraries were built. MiXCR, run by TCRdb on the multiplex PCR reads, gives a single entry per CDR3 protein. The sample shows about 540,000 distinct CDR3 sequences, roughly 13% of them seen only once. The sample also formed part of further work on T cells in Graves' hyperthyroidism and ophthalmopathy. That study reports: Diagnosis of hyperthyroidism was new in patients aged 18 to 65, and its duration was under 2 months. First-round RT-PCR with HTBI primers amplified the TCR CDR3 region. In the blood, most expanded thyroid clonotypes above 0.001 appeared as well. Model output signaled ophthalmopathy a median roughly 6.5 months ahead of onset.

Specimen: peripheral blood mononuclear cells (PBMCs), collected at new diagnosis, from a patient treated with antithyroid drugs. The source is a man aged 30 to 45 with Graves disease. The chain recombines TRBV6-2 or TRBV6-3 with TRBJ1-2, with D unresolved. This CDR3 is CASSERETGGDGYTF. CDR3 bases: TGTGCCAGCAGTGAACGAGAAACGGGAGGAGATGGCTACACCTTC.